The clone carrying this T cell receptor beta chain was seen just once. The sample is drawn from a study of blood T cell repertoires in COVID-19. The table came from immunoSEQ multiplex PCR; TCRdb's copy has only in-frame clones and leaves some out. The sample lists 13,000 or so clones, roughly 78% seen once, with around 34% in the top ten. This CDR3 has 14 residues. V shed 7 bases and J shed 2 bases, with 15 bases lying between them. Germline V gene lookup returns CDR1 ENHRY and CDR2 SYGVKD. Sequencing was carried out using peripheral blood. The chain uses TRBV10-3 and TRBJ2-7; D is unresolved. This TCR came from a human donor in a cohort sampled during active COVID-19. Here the CDR3 DNA reads TGTGCCATCACTGGTGTGGGCAATCCCTACGAGCAGTACTTC. Translation gives CAITGVGNPYEQYF.